This T cell receptor beta chain comes out of a study of prognosis after radiotherapy for stage I lung cancer. Study-wide findings and caveats: In patients receiving stereotactic body radiation therapy, unique TCR clone counts fell afterward, median roughly 10,000 versus 7,000.

The authors amplified TCR beta CDR3 from genomic DNA using two-round multiplex PCR. Gene-specific primers for each TRBV and TRBJ gene drove first-round PCR. Each CDR3 protein is one row after TCRdb ran MiXCR on the multiplex PCR reads. Among more than 30,000 distinct CDR3 sequences, around 43% were seen once, and the ten largest hold just over 15%. This clonotype was recorded at least ten times. The antigen is undetermined. Sequencing was performed on PBMCs, taken before or after stereotactic body radiation therapy (not recorded which). The receptor was isolated from a donor aged 50 or older with non-small cell lung cancer.

CDR3 residues: CASSLGFGGVRKRKNTEAFF. CDR3 nucleotides: TGTGCCAGCAGCTTAGGGTTTGGAGGTGTAAGAAAGAGAAAGAACACTGAAGCTTTCTTT. V and J are TRBV7-2 and TRBJ1-1; no firm D call. The CDR3 loop spans 20 amino acids. Germline assignment: CDR1 SGHTA and CDR2 FQGNSA. The ends were cut back, 1 base at V and 1 base at J, with 25 bases in the middle.